The next 31 T cell receptor beta chains were all read from a single sample in a study of blood T cell repertoires in COVID-19. TCRdb keeps only in-frame clones here, not all; method: immunoSEQ multiplex PCR. The sample has more than 250,000 clones; roughly 86% are singletons. What was sequenced was peripheral blood. These receptors all come from a woman aged 45-65 years with acute or convalescent COVID-19.

This chain connects TRBV7-2 to TRBJ2-2, with D perhaps TRBD1 (6 bases). Germline CDR1 is SGHTA and CDR2 is FQGNSA. Trimming pared 5 bases from V and 1 base from J, leaving 11 bases between. The CDR3 consists of 15 residues. CDR3 sequence reads: CASSDRDKNTGELFF. CDR3 coding DNA: TGTGCCAGCAGCGACCGGGACAAGAACACCGGGGAGCTGTTTTTT.

The V and J genes are TRBV7-2 and TRBJ2-1; TRBD2 matches 10 bases. With 5 bases clipped from V and 0 bases from J, the junction kept 4 bases outside the gene matches. Germline-derived CDR1 and CDR2 are SGHTA and FQGNSA. The CDR3 has 16 amino acids. The DNA of the CDR3 is TGTGCCAGCAGCCCCTCTAGCGGGAGCTCCTACAATGAGCAGTTCTTC. It codes for CASSPSSGSSYNEQFF. Filled out from reference TRBV7-2 and TRBJ2-1, the complete variable domain reads GAGVSQSPSNKVTEKGKDVELRCDPISGHTALYWYRQSLGQGLEFLIYFQGNSAPDKSGLPSDRFSAERTGGSVSTLTIQRTQQEDSAVYLCASSPSSGSSYNEQFFGPGTRLTVL.

The chain employs TRBV5-1 and TRBJ2-3; D not certain. The CDR3 runs 14 residues. Trimming left V 0 bases short and J 2 bases short, with 7 bases between. CDR1 SGHRS and CDR2 YFSETQ come from the germline V gene. CDR3: CASSLGAITDTQYF. In nucleotides, the CDR3 is TGCGCCAGCAGCTTGGGAGCGATCACAGATACGCAGTATTTT.

V usage is TRBV10-3 and J usage is TRBJ2-2; possibly TRBD1 for D (5 bases). The germline V and J ends were trimmed by 7 bases and 1 base, with 10 bases remaining between them. The germline CDR1 and CDR2 sequences are ENHRY and SYGVKD. The CDR3 extends over 14 amino acids. The CDR3 here is CAIKGAENTGELFF. The DNA of the CDR3 is TGTGCCATCAAAGGGGCAGAGAACACCGGGGAGCTGTTTTTT.

Regarding this clone: Within the sample, other DNA sequences also encode this same CDR3. The CDR3 sequence: CASSPGTGRYEQYF. The CDR3 DNA is TGTGCCAGCAGCCCCGGGACTGGCCGCTACGAGCAGTACTTC. The chain joins TRBV6-5 to TRBJ2-7, with D possibly being TRBD2 (6 bases). CDR1 is MNHEY, CDR2 SVGAGI, per germline. The CDR3 runs 14 residues. V shed 6 bases and J shed 3 bases, with 15 bases lying between them.

The chain couples TRBV7-2 to TRBJ1-2, with TRBD1 matching 10 bases. The length of the CDR3 is 13 residues. Germline V gene data show CDR1 as SGHTA and CDR2 as FQGNSA. V lost 8 bases, J lost 9 bases, and 9 bases stayed unmatched. CDR3: CASLTRQGASYTF. The CDR3, as DNA: TGTGCCAGCCTTACCCGACAGGGGGCAAGCTACACCTTC.

The chain recombines TRBV6-6 with TRBJ2-7; 8 bases map to TRBD1. The CDR3 has 13 amino acids. Germline CDR1 MNHNY, CDR2 SVGAGI (reference sequence). V lost 10 bases, J lost 5 bases, and 10 bases stayed unmatched. In nucleotides, the CDR3 is TGTGCCACCTCCTGGGACAGGTTGAACGAGCAGTACTTC. It codes for CATSWDRLNEQYF.

This clone was picked up a small number of times. V gene TRBV10-1 combines with J gene TRBJ1-4, with 9 bases identical to TRBD1. This CDR3 is 13 amino acids long. Germline values: CDR1 WNHNN, CDR2 SYGVQD (reference sequence). The junction had 4 bases not matched to a gene; V was cut back by 7 bases and J by 7 bases. CDR3: CASKGQGSEKLFF. CDR3 DNA: TGCGCCAGCAAGGGACAGGGTAGTGAAAAACTGTTTTTT.

In DNA form, the CDR3 reads TGTGCCAGCAGCCATTACGGGGAGAGGCCCTACAATGAGCAGTTCTTC. Translating gives CASSHYGERPYNEQFF. This sequence joins TRBV14 and TRBJ2-1; possible D gene TRBD2, 5 bases. V lost 3 bases and J lost 2, with 14 bases in between. The germline gives CDR1 SGHDN, CDR2 FVKESK. The CDR3 is 16 amino acids. The complete variable domain, with remaining parts taken from reference TRBV14 and TRBJ2-1, reads EAGVTQFPSHSVIEKGQTVTLRCDPISGHDNLYWYRRVMGKEIKFLLHFVKESKQDESGMPNNRFLAERTGGTYSTLKVQPAELEDSGVYFCASSHYGERPYNEQFFGPGTRLTVL.

The chain carries TRBV5-1 and TRBJ2-6; D gene uncertain. CDR1 and CDR2 (germline): SGHRS, YFSETQ. Trimming pared 0 bases from V and 0 bases from J, leaving 4 bases between. This CDR3 is built from 15 residues. CDR3 in amino acids: CASSLGLSGANVLTF. CDR3 bases: TGCGCCAGCAGCTTGGGGCTCTCTGGGGCCAACGTCCTGACTTTC.

This chain connects TRBV10-2 to TRBJ2-5, with D possibly TRBD2 on 5 matching bases. Germline V lookup: CDR1 WSHSY, CDR2 SAAADI. This CDR3 is built from 12 residues. The germline V and J ends were trimmed by 2 bases and 5 bases, with 6 bases remaining between them. The chain's CDR3 is CASSERGETQYF. CDR3 bases: TGCGCCAGCAGTGAGCGAGGGGAGACCCAGTACTTC.

The rearrangement links TRBV27 to TRBJ2-1, with 16 nucleotides matching TRBD2. V shed 6 bases, J shed 10 bases, and the junction held 3 bases outside the gene matches. The CDR3 sequence is 14 residues long. Germline V CDR1 and CDR2: MNHEY, SMNVEV (reference sequence). The CDR3, as DNA: TGTGCCAGCAGGGGACTAGCGGGAGGGTGGGAGCAGTTCTTC. As protein: CASRGLAGGWEQFF.

Concerning this clone itself: Other DNA variants within this sample encode the same CDR3. The V call is TRBV6-2 or TRBV6-3, the J call TRBJ1-5; no clear D gene. The CDR3 has 14 residues. The V end was cut by 0 bases, the J end by 5 bases, with 8 bases between. Germline assignment: CDR1 MNHEY and CDR2 SVGEGT. This chain's CDR3 is CASSYSGGYQPQHF. CDR3 nucleotide sequence: TGTGCCAGCAGTTACTCAGGAGGGTATCAGCCCCAGCATTTT.

The rearrangement uses TRBV7-9 and TRBJ1-2, with D possibly TRBD1 on 5 matching bases. CDR1 SEHNR and CDR2 FQNEAQ come from the germline V gene (reference sequence). The CDR3 contains 13 residues. V was pared by 5 bases and J by 6 bases, with 13 bases between. The CDR3 loop is CASSEWGGNGYTF. The CDR3 DNA follows: TGTGCCAGCAGCGAGTGGGGGGGAAATGGCTACACCTTC.

The V and J genes are TRBV6-5 and TRBJ2-1, with D possibly matching TRBD2 (6 bases). The germline gives CDR1 MNHEY, CDR2 SVGAGI. Between the trimmed V and J ends, which lost 7 bases and 5 bases, there was a span of 18 bases. The CDR3 length is 15 residues. CDR3 protein: CASTSGLVKNNEQFF. In DNA, the CDR3 is TGTGCCAGCACTTCGGGACTCGTGAAGAACAATGAGCAGTTCTTC.

This chain links TRBV19 with TRBJ1-6; TRBD1 matches at 7 bases. This CDR3 spans 14 amino acids. The V gene end was trimmed by 4 bases and the J gene end by 6 bases; junction bases not matched to a gene: 3. Germline CDR1 is LNHDA and CDR2 is SQIVND (reference sequence). The CDR3 nucleotides are TGTGCCAGTAGTACGACAGGGATTAATTCACCCCTCCACTTT. This sequence encodes CASSTTGINSPLHF.

This clone has a handful of counts. The chain joins TRBV11-2 to TRBJ2-3; maybe TRBD1 (6 bases). V lost 5 bases and J 4 bases, leaving 16 bases between the germline ends. This CDR3 is 15 amino acids long. Germline CDR1 SGHAT, CDR2 FQNNGV. CDR3 coding DNA: TGTGCCAGCAGCCCAAGGGGGAAGGAGGCAGATACGCAGTATTTT. As protein: CASSPRGKEADTQYF. Looking up the rest from reference TRBV11-2 and TRBJ2-3 gives the full variable domain: EAGVAQSPRYKIIEKRQSVAFWCNPISGHATLYWYQQILGQGPKLLIQFQNNGVVDDSQLPKDRFSAERLKGVDSTLKIQPAKLEDSAVYLCASSPRGKEADTQYFGPGTRLTVL.

The V gene is TRBV28, the J gene TRBJ2-5; possible D gene TRBD2, 6 bases. V lost 3 bases, J lost 7 bases, and 9 bases lay in between. The CDR3 has 12 amino acids. From germline, CDR1 is MDHEN and CDR2 SYDVKM. As DNA, the CDR3 is TGTGCCAGCAGTTTCAGGGACTTGACCCAGTACTTC. Translated: CASSFRDLTQYF.

J is TRBJ1-4 and V is TRBV5-6; 8 nucleotides match TRBD1. The CDR3 loop spans 15 amino acids. Germline values: CDR1 SGHDT, CDR2 YYEEEE. V trimming: 0 bases; J trimming: 10 bases; junction bases outside the gene matches: 8. DNA of the CDR3: TGTGCCAGCAGCTTGGCCGCGGACAGGGATCGAAAACTGTTTTTT. Protein: CASSLAADRDRKLFF. Full variable domain (remainder filled in from reference TRBV5-6 and TRBJ1-4): DAGVTQSPTHLIKTRGQQVTLRCSPKSGHDTVSWYQQALGQGPQFIFQYYEEEERQRGNFPDRFSGHQFPNYSSELNVNALLLGDSALYLCASSLAADRDRKLFFGSGTQLSVL.

The rearrangement joins TRBV18 to TRBJ2-1; 9 positions match TRBD1. The CDR3 runs 15 residues. The junction had 7 bases not matched to a gene; V was cut back by 3 bases and J by 7 bases. The germline V gene has CDR1 KGHSH and CDR2 LQKENI. CDR3 loop: CASSPGQGIINEQFF. In DNA, the CDR3 is TGTGCCAGCTCACCGGGACAGGGAATTATAAATGAGCAGTTCTTC.

The rearrangement joins TRBV11-2 to TRBJ1-1, with D perhaps TRBD1 (5 bases). Germline V gene sequence: CDR1 SGHAT, CDR2 FQNNGV. This CDR3 region has 13 residues. V lost 7 bases and J 5 bases, leaving 14 bases between the germline ends. The CDR3 coding sequence is TGTGCCAGCACCAGCCGCGGGGGTACTGAAGCTTTCTTT. This codes for CASTSRGGTEAFF.

This clone was seen once. The V call is TRBV6-2 or TRBV6-3, the J call TRBJ2-7; 8 bases are shared with TRBD1. Unmatched junction bases numbered 10, after V lost 4 bases and J lost 5 bases. Looked up from germline, CDR1 is MNHEY and CDR2 is SVGEGT. This CDR3 is built from 15 residues. The CDR3 nucleotides read TGTGCCAGCAGTTTCCCCCCCAGGGGACAGGACGAGCAGTACTTC. Protein: CASSFPPRGQDEQYF.

The J gene is TRBJ1-4, the V gene TRBV29-1, with 7 bases aligning to TRBD1. The CDR3 totals 12 residues. Germline V gene sequence: CDR1 SQVTM, CDR2 ANQGSEA. V was clipped by 4 bases and J by 8 bases; unmatched bases: 4. The CDR3 DNA sequence: TGCAGCGTTGCGGACAGGAGGGAAAAACTGTTTTTT. It yields the protein CSVADRREKLFF.

This rearrangement joins TRBV10-3 to TRBJ2-5, with 7 bases matching TRBD1. The CDR3 is 14 residues long. Germline loops: CDR1 ENHRY, CDR2 SYGVKD. J gave up 4 bases and V 5 bases, and 7 bases lay outside the gene matches. DNA for the CDR3: TGTGCCATCAGTAATCCCCGACAGGGAGAGACCCAGTACTTC. Protein product: CAISNPRQGETQYF.

This clone has ten or more counts. The V and J genes are TRBV7-6 and TRBJ1-3; TRBD1 might be the D (6 bases). Germline-derived CDR1 and CDR2 are SGHVS and FNYEAQ. The CDR3 loop spans 15 amino acids. Trimming cost V 4 bases and J 0 bases, with 10 bases left between them. DNA of the CDR3: TGTGCCAGCAGCTCCCAGACAGGCTCTGGAAACACCATATATTTT. Protein product: CASSSQTGSGNTIYF.

This clone showed up just a few times. Other nucleotide sequences from this sample produce the same CDR3. The chain combines TRBV7-2 with TRBJ2-1; the match to TRBD2 covers 10 bases. Looked up from germline, CDR1 is SGHTA and CDR2 is FQGNSA. The trim removed 3 bases at V and 9 bases at J, leaving 8 bases unmatched. This CDR3 has 15 amino acids. As DNA, the CDR3 is TGTGCCAGCAGCTTGGGGCTAGCGGGAGTAAGTGAGCAGTTCTTC. Residues: CASSLGLAGVSEQFF.

This clone was seen just once. The genes are TRBV4-1 and TRBJ2-5, with a weak D call TRBD2 (6 bases). CDR1 MGHRA and CDR2 YSYEKL come from the germline V gene. V gave up 1 base and J gave up 3 bases, with 12 bases separating them. CDR3 length: 15 residues. CDR3 sequence: CASSQGRETEETQYF. CDR3 coding DNA: TGCGCCAGCAGCCAAGGGAGGGAGACAGAAGAGACCCAGTACTTC.

This chain uses TRBV4-3 with TRBJ2-7, with a possible D match to TRBD2 (5 bases). CDR3 length equals 14 residues. Germline values: CDR1 LGHNA, CDR2 YSLEER. Trimming shortened V by 1 base and J by 1 base, and 8 bases separated the two germline ends. DNA for the CDR3: TGCGCCAGCAGCCAAGGCGGCGGGTCCTACGAGCAGTACTTC. Its protein is CASSQGGGSYEQYF.

In this sample, this clone turned up once. The chain recombines TRBV6-5 with TRBJ1-5, with D possibly TRBD1 on 5 matching bases. Trimming stripped 7 bases from V and 6 bases from J, with 13 bases between. The CDR3 spans 13 residues. The V gene's germline CDR1 is MNHEY and CDR2 SVGAGI. In DNA, the CDR3 is TGTGCCAGCACCCTGGGGGGGAGTCAGCCCCAGCATTTT. Encoded protein: CASTLGGSQPQHF.

This clone came up a few times. The chain has TRBV28 and TRBJ1-1; the match to TRBD1 covers 9 bases. V was clipped by 4 bases and J by 5 bases; unmatched bases: 5. Germline values: CDR1 MDHEN, CDR2 SYDVKM. This CDR3 region has 14 residues. The CDR3 loop reads CASSSGTGQTEAFF. In nucleotides, the CDR3 is TGTGCCAGCAGTTCCGGGACAGGGCAAACTGAAGCTTTCTTT.

V is TRBV7-3 and J is TRBJ1-6; no clear D gene. The ends were cut back, 2 bases at V and 9 bases at J, with 8 bases in the middle. The V gene's germline CDR1 is SGHTA and CDR2 FQGTGA. The CDR3 has 13 residues. The CDR3 sequence is CASSLFEGSPLHF. Written as DNA, the CDR3 is TGTGCCAGCAGCTTATTTGAGGGTTCACCCCTCCACTTT.